The present TCR beta chain was sequenced within a study of blood T cell repertoires in COVID-19. TCRdb's table, derived via immunoSEQ multiplex PCR, lists solely in-frame clones and lacks some. The data hold about 280,000 clones, with roughly 80% observed a single time. The V gene lost 3 bases and the J gene lost 3 bases, with 3 bases spanning the gap. The CDR3 contains 12 residues. This chain joins TRBV12-3 or TRBV12-4 and TRBJ1-3; D gene ambiguous. The clonotype comes from a middle-aged man who had been exposed to COVID-19. The material sequenced was PBMCs or T cells enriched from blood (not recorded which). The CDR3 region has the DNA TGTGCCAGCAGTTTCAGTGGAAACACCATATATTTT. This encodes CASSFSGNTIYF.